This entry features one T cell receptor (beta chain) sequence. CDR1 and CDR2 from the germline V gene are SGDLS and YYNGEE. This CDR3 contains 14 residues. With 4 bases clipped from V and 10 bases from J, the junction kept 8 bases outside the gene matches. Random hexamers primed reverse transcription of about 0.5 to 1 ug RNA. TCRdb independently ran MiXCR on the immunoSEQ multiplex PCR reads; one entry per CDR3 protein. The sample holds 150,000 or so distinct CDR3 sequences, around 95% seen once. This sample stems from a study of CD8 T cells in Susac syndrome. The sequenced sample consisted of CD8+ T cells from PBMCs. J is TRBJ1-6 and V is TRBV9, with 7 bases fitting TRBD1. This TCR derives from a human donor with multiple sclerosis. CDR3 sequence reads: CASSQGDLGSPLHF. The DNA for the CDR3 is TGTGCCAGCAGCCAGGGGGACTTGGGGTCACCCCTCCACTTT.